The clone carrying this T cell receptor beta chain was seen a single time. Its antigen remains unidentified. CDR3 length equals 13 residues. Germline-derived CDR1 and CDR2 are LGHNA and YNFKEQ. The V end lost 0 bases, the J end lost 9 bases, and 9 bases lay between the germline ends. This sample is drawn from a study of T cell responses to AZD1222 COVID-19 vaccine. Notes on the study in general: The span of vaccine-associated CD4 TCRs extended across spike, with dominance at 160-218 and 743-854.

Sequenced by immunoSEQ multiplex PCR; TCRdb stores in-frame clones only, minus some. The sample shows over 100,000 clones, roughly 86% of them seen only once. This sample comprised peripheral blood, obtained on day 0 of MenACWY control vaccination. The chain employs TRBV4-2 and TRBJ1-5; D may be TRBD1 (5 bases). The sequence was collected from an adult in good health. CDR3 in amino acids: CASSQDGARPQHF. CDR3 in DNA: TGTGCCAGCAGCCAAGATGGGGCACGGCCCCAGCATTTT.